The 18 T cell receptor beta chains presented below share a single source sample, sequenced in a study of cytomegalovirus exposure and HLA in healthy donors. 60 Vbeta and 13 Jbeta primers were used in PCR. Clones were sequenced by immunoSEQ multiplex PCR, and TCRdb holds only the in-frame ones, with some missing. The repertoire includes fewer than 150,000 clones, less than 85% of them detected once, and 1% sits in the top ten. What was sequenced was PBMCs. These TCRs come from a man aged 40-50 years in good health and CMV-seronegative.

This clone came up once. The chain employs TRBV7-9 and TRBJ2-2; no clear D gene. Per germline, CDR1 SEHNR and CDR2 FQNEAQ (reference sequence). Trimming stripped 1 base from V and 2 bases from J, with 8 bases between. The CDR3 runs to 15 residues. CDR3 region: CASSLDRVNTGELFF. CDR3 in DNA: TGTGCCAGCAGCTTAGATCGGGTAAACACCGGGGAGCTGTTTTTT. Looking up the rest from reference TRBV7-9 and TRBJ2-2 gives the full variable domain: DTGVSQNPRHKITKRGQNVTFRCDPISEHNRLYWYRQTLGQGPEFLTYFQNEAQLEKSRLLSDRFSAERPKGSFSTLEIQRTEQGDSAMYLCASSLDRVNTGELFFGEGSRLTVL.

This clone was found once. This chain links TRBV7-2 with TRBJ1-1, with TRBD1 as a possible D gene (5 bases). Trimming shortened V by 1 base and J by 0 bases, and 9 bases separated the two germline ends. Germline CDR1 SGHTA, CDR2 FQGNSA. The CDR3 consists of 15 residues. The CDR3: CASSLGAGLNTEAFF. The CDR3 DNA is TGTGCCAGCAGCTTAGGGGCAGGGCTGAACACTGAAGCTTTCTTT.

This clone occurred a few times. The J gene is TRBJ2-3, the V gene TRBV10-3, with unresolved D. This CDR3 contains 14 residues. Trimming cost V 3 bases and J 6 bases, with 13 bases left between them. Germline loops: CDR1 ENHRY, CDR2 SYGVKD. In DNA form, the CDR3 reads TGTGCCATCAGTGATTCGGGTAGAAGGGATACGCAGTATTTT. It translates to CAISDSGRRDTQYF.

The chain combines TRBV5-1 with TRBJ1-5; D perhaps matches TRBD1 (6 bases). There are 15 residues in the CDR3. Per germline, CDR1 SGHRS and CDR2 YFSETQ. Trimming left V 6 bases short and J 3 bases short, with 16 bases between. Here the CDR3 DNA reads TGCGCCAGCACACCCAGCGGGGGCGTCAATCAGCCCCAGCATTTT. Its translation is CASTPSGGVNQPQHF.

The chain has TRBV5-1 and TRBJ2-5, with TRBD2 as a possible D gene (6 bases). The CDR3 is 14 residues long. Trimming stripped 6 bases from V and 2 bases from J, with 14 bases between. The germline gives CDR1 SGHRS, CDR2 YFSETQ. CDR3 sequence (DNA): TGCGCCAGCACCCCAACCGGGGGACAAGAGACCCAGTACTTC. Amino acid sequence: CASTPTGGQETQYF.

This clone has ten or more counts. The gene calls are TRBV6-1 and TRBJ2-3, with D possibly TRBD2 on 5 matching bases. V was trimmed by 3 bases and J by 4 bases, leaving 11 bases between them. Germline V gene lookup returns CDR1 MNHNS and CDR2 SASEGT. This CDR3 region has 14 residues. In DNA, the CDR3 is TGTGCCAGCAGTGATTATAGCGAGGCAGATACGCAGTATTTT. Residues: CASSDYSEADTQYF.

This chain connects TRBV11-1 to TRBJ2-5; 7 bases line up with TRBD1. The CDR3 is 15 amino acids. Germline V gene data show CDR1 as SGHAT and CDR2 as FQDESV (reference sequence). With 5 bases clipped from V and 2 bases from J, the junction kept 8 bases outside the gene matches. CDR3 nucleotide sequence: TGTGCCAGCAGCCTATGGGGACAGAAGCAAGAGACCCAGTACTTC. Its translation: CASSLWGQKQETQYF.

The V gene is TRBV30, the J gene TRBJ2-7, with D perhaps matching TRBD1 (5 bases). Germline V gene sequence: CDR1 GTSNPN, CDR2 SVGIG (reference sequence). CDR3 size: 14 residues. V lost 0 bases, J lost 6 bases, and 15 bases lay in between. This chain's CDR3 is CAWSVGAQVGEQYF. The CDR3, as DNA: TGTGCCTGGAGTGTAGGGGCCCAGGTTGGCGAGCAGTACTTC.

This clone turned up a few times. The chain combines TRBV2 with TRBJ2-1; D call uncertain. Germline loops: CDR1 SNHLY, CDR2 FYNNEI. V dropped 4 bases and J dropped 2 bases, with 15 bases sitting between them. The CDR3 sequence is 16 residues long. CDR3 sequence: CASSAYSYGTYNEQFF. The CDR3 bases are TGTGCCAGCAGTGCGTATAGCTACGGAACCTACAATGAGCAGTTCTTC.

The chain employs TRBV19 and TRBJ1-5, with 7 bases that match TRBD1. The CDR3 covers 15 residues. The germline gives CDR1 LNHDA, CDR2 SQIVND (reference sequence). Germline trimming cut 8 bases from V and 4 bases from J; bases unmatched to any gene: 11. The CDR3 DNA reads as TGTGCCAGTCAAAAGAACCCGGACAGGAATCAGCCCCAGCATTTT. Its protein is CASQKNPDRNQPQHF. The entire variable domain, with the rest obtained from reference TRBV19 and TRBJ1-5, is as follows: DGGITQSPKYLFRKEGQNVTLSCEQNLNHDAMYWYRQDPGQGLRLIYYSQIVNDFQKGDIAEGYSVSREKKESFPLTVTSAQKNPTAFYLCASQKNPDRNQPQHFGDGTRLSIL.

The rearrangement links TRBV10-3 to TRBJ2-7; weak D call: TRBD1 (6 bases). V gave up 10 bases and J gave up 0 bases, with 22 bases separating them. Germline V gene data show CDR1 as ENHRY and CDR2 as SYGVKD. The CDR3 extends over 16 amino acids. CDR3 nucleotide sequence: TGTGCCACCTACCCGAGAAGGGACACACGCTCCTACGAGCAGTACTTC. This sequence encodes CATYPRRDTRSYEQYF.

V gene TRBV6-1 combines with J gene TRBJ2-4; 8 nucleotides match TRBD2. The V segment lost 3 bases and the J segment 0 bases; nucleotides outside the gene matches: 4. Germline V gene data show CDR1 as MNHNS and CDR2 as SASEGT. CDR3 length equals 16 residues. The CDR3 region is CASSDSGALAKNIQYF. CDR3 bases: TGTGCCAGCAGTGATAGCGGGGCGCTAGCCAAAAACATTCAGTACTTC.

The chain has TRBV10-3 and TRBJ1-4; 11 nucleotides match TRBD1. The CDR3 runs to 15 residues. After removal of 2 bases from V and 8 bases from J, the junction contained 4 bases not matched to a gene. Germline loops: CDR1 ENHRY, CDR2 SYGVKD. CDR3 DNA: TGTGCCATCAGTGAGGGGGACAGGGGGGGAGAAAAACTGTTTTTT. This sequence encodes CAISEGDRGGEKLFF.

The CDR3 loop is CSVEGQGYNEQFF. The CDR3 nucleotides read TGCAGCGTTGAGGGACAGGGATACAATGAGCAGTTCTTC. V gene TRBV29-1 combines with J gene TRBJ2-1, with 9 bases matching TRBD1. The CDR3 totals 13 residues. Unmatched junction bases numbered 1, after V lost 3 bases and J lost 4 bases. Germline V gene lookup returns CDR1 SQVTM and CDR2 ANQGSEA.

CDR3 loop: CASSFRLAGARDTQYF. The CDR3 nucleotides read TGTGCCAGCAGCTTTAGGCTAGCGGGAGCTAGAGATACGCAGTATTTT. J is TRBJ2-3 and V is TRBV5-4, with 10 positions matching TRBD2. V dropped 2 bases and J dropped 5; count of bases not matched to a gene: 8. The germline CDR1 and CDR2 sequences are SGHNT and YYREEE (reference sequence). The CDR3 contains 16 residues.

V gene TRBV27 combines with J gene TRBJ2-3; TRBD2 matches at 9 bases. With 3 bases clipped from V and 6 bases from J, the junction kept 10 bases outside the gene matches. The germline CDR1 and CDR2 sequences are MNHEY and SMNVEV (reference sequence). CDR3 length: 16 residues. CDR3 loop: CASSFLGGGAGDTQYF. Written as DNA, the CDR3 is TGTGCCAGCAGTTTCCTCGGCGGGGGGGCCGGGGATACGCAGTATTTT.

The J gene is TRBJ2-1, the V gene TRBV5-1; D gene unclear. V lost 0 bases, J lost 7 bases, and 17 bases lay in between. The CDR3 contains 16 residues. Germline CDR1 is SGHRS and CDR2 is YFSETQ. For the CDR3, the DNA is TGCGCCAGCAGCTTGGTGGTCTCCCGACACGGAAATGAGCAGTTCTTC. Residues: CASSLVVSRHGNEQFF.

The sample holds a few counts of this clone. The chain links TRBV6-6 to TRBJ1-2; the match to TRBD1 covers 8 bases. The CDR3 length is 14 residues. The V segment lost 7 bases and the J segment 4 bases; nucleotides outside the gene matches: 8. The germline CDR1 and CDR2 sequences are MNHNY and SVGAGI (reference sequence). The CDR3 spells CASTPDRGSYGYTF. CDR3 DNA: TGTGCCAGCACCCCCGACAGGGGTTCCTATGGCTACACCTTC.